These T cell receptor beta chains were read from a single sample in a study of blood T cell repertoires in COVID-19. Produced via immunoSEQ multiplex PCR; TCRdb's table is partial and in-frame only. The data hold under 250,000 clones, with 86% observed a single time. Specimen: peripheral blood. These receptors came from an elderly woman with COVID-19, enrolled during active disease. CDR3s include the opening cysteine and the closing phenylalanine or tryptophan. A D gene is named only where the DNA matches it firmly. Expanded clones get a size class; other rows say once, few or many, or leave the size out.

V gene,J gene,D gene,clone size,CDR3 protein,CDR3 DNA
TRBV12-3/TRBV12-4,TRBJ2-7,-,-,CASSLGQFNEQYF,TGTGCCAGCAGTCTTGGACAGTTCAACGAGCAGTACTTC
TRBV18,TRBJ1-1,-,-,CASSPTGWGNTEAFF,TGTGCCAGCTCACCTACAGGGTGGGGGAACACTGAAGCTTTCTTT
TRBV4-2,TRBJ2-5,-,-,CASSQVLADQETQYF,TGTGCCAGCAGCCAAGTATTAGCGGACCAAGAGACCCAGTACTTC
TRBV5-1,TRBJ2-1,-,-,CASLGGAPYNEQFF,TGCGCCAGCTTAGGCGGGGCGCCCTACAATGAGCAGTTCTTC
TRBV7-9,TRBJ2-2,-,few,CASSFLTTANTGELFF,TGTGCCAGCAGCTTCCTGACTACCGCGAACACCGGGGAGCTGTTTTTT
TRBV5-4,TRBJ2-3,-,-,CASSLGGQSTDTQYF,TGTGCCAGCAGCTTGGGGGGGCAAAGCACAGATACGCAGTATTTT
TRBV19,TRBJ2-6,-,-,CASSRYAGANVLTF,TGTGCCAGTAGTCGGTACGCTGGGGCCAACGTCCTGACTTTC
TRBV6-5,TRBJ1-5,TRBD1,-,CASRRDSYSNQPQHF,TGTGCCAGCAGAAGGGACAGTTATAGCAATCAGCCCCAGCATTTT
TRBV30,TRBJ1-4,TRBD1,once,CAWKEGASATNEKLFF,TGTGCCTGGAAGGAGGGGGCGAGTGCAACTAATGAAAAACTGTTTTTT
TRBV2,TRBJ2-5,TRBD2,-,CASSEALLGLAGGIETQYF,TGTGCCAGCAGTGAAGCCCTCCTGGGACTAGCGGGGGGAATTGAGACCCAGTACTTC
TRBV28,TRBJ1-2,-,once,CASSWDMMGYTF,TGTGCCAGCAGTTGGGACATGATGGGCTACACCTTC
TRBV19,TRBJ2-2,TRBD1,once,CASSNRDRGYTGELFF,TGTGCCAGTAGTAACCGGGACAGGGGGTACACCGGGGAGCTGTTTTTT
TRBV7-9,TRBJ1-2,-,-,CASSLTGLYGYTF,TGTGCCAGCAGCTTAACGGGACTGTATGGCTACACCTTC
TRBV25-1,TRBJ1-1,TRBD1,-,CASREGGALNTEAFF,TGTGCCAGCAGGGAAGGGGGCGCCTTGAACACTGAAGCTTTCTTT
TRBV5-1,TRBJ2-3,TRBD2,-,CASSSIGNSGGIADTQYF,TGCGCCAGCAGCAGCATAGGAAATAGCGGGGGGATCGCAGATACGCAGTATTTT
TRBV2,TRBJ1-2,TRBD1,once,CASRNTGVSYGYTF,TGTGCCAGCAGAAATACAGGGGTGAGCTATGGCTACACCTTC
TRBV3-1/TRBV3-2,TRBJ1-1,-,-,CASSPTGGNTEAFF,TGTGCCAGCAGCCCGACAGGCGGGAACACTGAAGCTTTCTTT